Described below is a single TCR beta chain sequence and its context. A junction end diverges from the germline sequence, so it may reflect a read error. CDR1 WSHSY and CDR2 SAAADI come from the germline V gene. This CDR3 contains 13 residues. Here immunoSEQ multiplex PCR was the method, and the copy in TCRdb shows in-frame clones only, minus some. The sample comprises some 280,000 clones, about 85% of which are singletons, and around 4.2% rests with the top ten. This sample was taken from a study of blood T cell repertoires in COVID-19. At the level of the study: From the United States, Italy and Spain came samples of acute and convalescent COVID-19.

The TCR originated in a woman between 50 and 59 years old with active or convalescent COVID-19. The sequenced sample was peripheral blood. The rearrangement uses TRBV10-2 and TRBJ1-2; D is unclear. The CDR3 DNA follows: TGCGCCAGCAGTGAGTCGCTAGACGGAGGCCCCGCCTTC. Its translation: CASSESLDGGPAF.